Each of the 28 T cell receptor beta chains below was sequenced from the same sample in a study of T cell responses to AZD1222 COVID-19 vaccine (dated by TCRdb to 2020 to 2023). In light of the paper, this sample's time point label describes: baseline before first vaccination. Library preparation employed the immunoSEQ multiplex PCR assay. TCRdb holds this immuneACCESS table with in-frame rearrangements only. Some clones are missing; in checked studies, unresolved V genes explain under half, and the rest has no known cause. Recorded for this sample are about 140,000 clones; around 93% of them occurred a single time. Clones ranked in the top ten supply approximately 5% of the sample. The material sequenced was peripheral blood, taken on day 0 of AZD1222 vaccination. The receptors originated from an adult in good health.

This clone has just one count. Here the CDR3 DNA reads TGTGCCAGCAGCTTAGCGGGCCAGTTTTCGCCCCAGCATTTT. Its translation is CASSLAGQFSPQHF. The V gene is TRBV7-9, the J gene TRBJ1-5; no reliable D call. The V gene's germline CDR1 is SEHNR and CDR2 FQNEAQ (reference sequence). V was clipped by 0 bases and J by 9 bases, with 12 bases between them. The CDR3 runs to 14 residues.

This chain joins TRBV19 and TRBJ1-2; TRBD1 is a possible D gene (6 bases). The germline gives CDR1 LNHDA, CDR2 SQIVND (reference sequence). The CDR3 length is 15 residues. V lost 9 bases, J lost 8 bases, and 25 bases lay in between. For the CDR3, the DNA is TGTGCCAGCGGTCTTGTTTTGGCAGGGGATGGCGGCTACACCTTC. Its translation: CASGLVLAGDGGYTF.

CDR3 coding DNA: TGTGCCAGCAGCTTAAGGGGGGAGGGAGCTTTCTTT. The encoded protein is CASSLRGEGAFF. V is TRBV7-2 and J is TRBJ1-1; maybe TRBD1 (6 bases). This CDR3 spans 12 amino acids. V shed 2 bases and J shed 10 bases, with 11 bases lying between them. Germline CDR1 reads SGHTA; CDR2 reads FQGNSA.

The genes are TRBV7-9 and TRBJ2-7; D is unresolved. CDR1 and CDR2 (germline): SEHNR, FQNEAQ (reference sequence). V was shortened by 3 bases and J by 5 bases, with 8 bases between the two germline ends. The CDR3 sequence is 12 residues long. This CDR3 reads CASSFRQDEQYF. The DNA of the CDR3 is TGTGCCAGCAGCTTCAGACAAGACGAGCAGTACTTC.

This chain joins TRBV18 and TRBJ2-7; perhaps TRBD2 as D (6 bases). This CDR3 is 13 amino acids long. The V end was cut by 3 bases, the J end by 6 bases, with 12 bases between. Germline V gene lookup returns CDR1 KGHSH and CDR2 LQKENI. The CDR3 region is CASSPSGGFEQYF. The DNA of the CDR3 is TGTGCCAGCTCACCGTCTGGGGGGTTCGAGCAGTACTTC.

The rearrangement links TRBV5-4 to TRBJ2-1, with 15 bases identical to TRBD2. Germline values: CDR1 SGHNT, CDR2 YYREEE (reference sequence). The CDR3 has 17 residues. Trimming removed 3 bases from V and 6 bases from J; junction bases left unmatched: 7. The CDR3 nucleotides read TGTGCCAGCAGCTCCGACCGGACTAGCGGGGGGGGCAATGAGCAGTTCTTC. Residues: CASSSDRTSGGGNEQFF.

V and J are TRBV6-1 and TRBJ1-4, with 7 bases identical to TRBD1. The CDR3 contains 15 residues. V shed 2 bases, J shed 7 bases, and the junction held 7 bases outside the gene matches. Germline CDR1 MNHNS, CDR2 SASEGT. Written as DNA, the CDR3 is TGTGCCAGCAGTGAATCCAGGGGGAGAGGTGAAAAACTGTTTTTT. It specifies CASSESRGRGEKLFF.

J is TRBJ2-7 and V is TRBV7-8, with a weak D call TRBD2 (6 bases). V gave up 1 base and J gave up 7 bases, with 8 bases separating them. The germline CDR1 and CDR2 sequences are SGHVS and FQNEAQ. The CDR3 consists of 12 residues. The CDR3 bases are TGTGCCAGCAGCTTAGGGCTAGCGGAGCAGTACTTC. Its protein is CASSLGLAEQYF.

On this clone: Other DNA sequences in this sample translate to the same CDR3. The genes are TRBV20-1 and TRBJ1-3; D is uncertain. The CDR3 extends over 11 amino acids. The germline V and J ends were trimmed by 1 base and 4 bases, with 2 bases remaining between them. The germline V gene has CDR1 DFQATT and CDR2 SNEGSKA (reference sequence). DNA of the CDR3: TGCAGTGCTAGAGGAGGAAACACCATATATTTT. The encoded protein is CSARGGNTIYF.

The V and J genes are TRBV6-5 and TRBJ1-4; D is possibly TRBD1 (5 bases). The CDR3 covers 14 residues. Trimming left V 4 bases short and J 8 bases short, with 14 bases between. Germline CDR1 reads MNHEY; CDR2 reads SVGAGI. As DNA, the CDR3 is TGTGCCAGCAGTTCGGGCCGGAGGGACGAAAAACTGTTTTTT. Protein product: CASSSGRRDEKLFF.

The chain carries TRBV5-1 and TRBJ2-2, with D hard to call. Germline V gene lookup returns CDR1 SGHRS and CDR2 YFSETQ. The CDR3 contains 14 residues. Trimming cost V 4 bases and J 4 bases, with 11 bases left between them. The CDR3 DNA is TGCGCCAGCAGCCGCGGAAGCCCCACCGGGGAGCTGTTTTTT. Residues: CASSRGSPTGELFF.

Remarks on this clone: The junction shows a germline mismatch at one end, possibly a read error. This chain joins TRBV7-9 and TRBJ2-1; D unclear. Germline CDR1 and CDR2: SEHNR and FQNEAQ (reference sequence). The CDR3 length is 12 residues. DNA for the CDR3: TGTGCCAGCAGCTTAGTAGAAGGAGACTGGCTCTTC. Amino acids: CASSLVEGDWLF. Drawing the rest from reference TRBV7-9 and TRBJ2-1, the complete variable domain is DTGVSQNPRHKITKRGQNVTFRCDPISEHNRLYWYRQTLGQGPEFLTYFQNEAQLEKSRLLSDRFSAERPKGSFSTLEIQRTEQGDSAMYLCASSLVEGDWLFGPGTRLTVL.

CDR3 nucleotides: TGTGCCAGCAGTTCTAGCGGGGGGGCAACAGATACGCAGTATTTT. It specifies CASSSSGGATDTQYF. The chain combines TRBV28 with TRBJ2-3; 12 bases agree with TRBD2. Germline V gene lookup returns CDR1 MDHEN and CDR2 SYDVKM. The CDR3 is 15 residues long. J gave up 3 bases and V 4 bases, and 2 bases lay outside the gene matches. Full variable domain (outside the CDR3, taken from reference TRBV28 and TRBJ2-3): DVKVTQSSRYLVKRTGEKVFLECVQDMDHENMFWYRQDPGLGLRLIYFSYDVKMKEKGDIPEGYSVSREKKERFSLILESASTNQTSMYLCASSSSGGATDTQYFGPGTRLTVL.

The chain combines TRBV11-2 with TRBJ1-2; the D is unclear. In germline, CDR1 is SGHAT, CDR2 FQNNGV. V was cut by 0 bases and J by 2 bases, with 7 bases left in between. The CDR3 is made up of 14 amino acids. The CDR3 sequence is CASSLDTVNYGYTF. DNA of the CDR3: TGTGCCAGCAGCTTAGATACGGTAAACTATGGCTACACCTTC.

V gene TRBV9 combines with J gene TRBJ1-3; no definite D call. The CDR3 has 13 amino acids. Germline CDR1 and CDR2: SGDLS and YYNGEE. V lost 1 base and J 4 bases, leaving 6 bases between the germline ends. CDR3 DNA sequence: TGTGCCAGCAGCGTACGAGCAGGAAACACCATATATTTT. Translating gives CASSVRAGNTIYF. The whole variable domain, remainder taken from reference TRBV9 and TRBJ1-3, is DSGVTQTPKHLITATGQRVTLRCSPRSGDLSVYWYQQSLDQGLQFLIQYYNGEERAKGNILERFSAQQFPDLHSELNLSSLELGDSALYFCASSVRAGNTIYFGEGSWLTVV.

This clone was seen once. The genes are TRBV5-1 and TRBJ2-1; D is ambiguous. The CDR3 loop spans 13 amino acids. V was shortened by 0 bases and J by 5 bases, with 6 bases between the two germline ends. Germline-derived CDR1 and CDR2 are SGHRS and YFSETQ. The CDR3 DNA is TGCGCCAGCAGCTTGGCCACAAACAATGAGCAGTTCTTC. It translates to CASSLATNNEQFF.

The CDR3 protein is CASSLEPFTEAFF. In nucleotides, the CDR3 is TGTGCCAGCAGTTTAGAACCGTTCACTGAAGCTTTCTTT. The chain joins TRBV12-3 or TRBV12-4 to TRBJ1-1; D not certain. The CDR3 spans 13 residues. Trimming shortened V by 1 base and J by 4 bases, and 7 bases separated the two germline ends.

J is TRBJ2-1 and V is TRBV5-1; 11 bases line up with TRBD2. The CDR3 is made up of 18 amino acids. CDR1 and CDR2 from the germline V gene are SGHRS and YFSETQ. Germline trimming cut 5 bases from V and 0 bases from J; bases unmatched to any gene: 10. As DNA, the CDR3 is TGCGCCAGCAGTTCTAGCGGGAGGCCCCTAGGCTCCTACAATGAGCAGTTCTTC. Translation: CASSSSGRPLGSYNEQFF.

V usage is TRBV19 and J usage is TRBJ2-2; D is unresolved. Germline V lookup: CDR1 LNHDA, CDR2 SQIVND (reference sequence). Deletions cut 2 bases from V and 6 bases from J, with 7 bases between. The CDR3 spans 13 residues. DNA of the CDR3: TGTGCCAGTAGTATACAGCAGGCCGGGGAGCTGTTTTTT. It encodes CASSIQQAGELFF.

This sequence joins TRBV6-5 and TRBJ2-3; D gene ambiguous. The V gene's germline CDR1 is MNHEY and CDR2 SVGAGI. The V end lost 5 bases, the J end lost 6 bases, and 15 bases lay between the germline ends. CDR3 size: 14 residues. The CDR3 sequence is CASSPSVLRDTQYF. Written as DNA, the CDR3 is TGTGCCAGCAGTCCCTCGGTGTTAAGGGATACGCAGTATTTT.

The rearrangement uses TRBV2 and TRBJ2-7; 7 bases fit TRBD2. This CDR3 spans 11 amino acids. J gave up 6 bases and V 6 bases, and 2 bases lay outside the gene matches. From germline, CDR1 is SNHLY and CDR2 FYNNEI. CDR3 sequence (DNA): TGTGCCAGCAGGGGAGGGATCGAGCAGTACTTC. Translating it yields CASRGGIEQYF.

The gene calls are TRBV11-1 and TRBJ2-7; D is ambiguous. The germline V and J ends were trimmed by 5 bases and 3 bases, with 5 bases remaining between them. This CDR3 has 11 amino acids. Germline-derived CDR1 and CDR2 are SGHAT and FQDESV (reference sequence). The CDR3 DNA reads as TGTGCCAGCAGCCACAACTACGAGCAGTACTTC. It codes for CASSHNYEQYF.

This rearrangement joins TRBV6-5 to TRBJ2-3, with D perhaps matching TRBD1 or TRBD2 (6 bases each). The ends were cut back, 6 bases at V and 0 bases at J, with 13 bases in the middle. Germline V gene lookup returns CDR1 MNHEY and CDR2 SVGAGI. There are 15 residues in the CDR3. The CDR3 DNA sequence: TGTGCCAGCAGCCGGGGGCGGTCTAGCACAGATACGCAGTATTTT. Its translation: CASSRGRSSTDTQYF.

This clone has just one count. CDR3 residues: CASSQDPSGGLVDTQYF. The CDR3 DNA sequence: TGCGCCAGCAGCCAAGATCCTAGCGGGGGGCTAGTAGATACGCAGTATTTT. The V gene is TRBV4-1, the J gene TRBJ2-3; 11 bases align to TRBD2. V shed 0 bases, J shed 5 bases, and the junction held 7 bases outside the gene matches. From germline, CDR1 is MGHRA and CDR2 YSYEKL. The CDR3 totals 17 residues.

The rearrangement uses TRBV7-8 and TRBJ2-7, with 8 bases matching TRBD2. The CDR3 is 15 amino acids. The junction had 8 bases not matched to a gene; V was cut back by 5 bases and J by 2 bases. Germline V gene lookup returns CDR1 SGHVS and CDR2 FQNEAQ. This chain's CDR3 is CASSHRTSQTYEQYF. The CDR3 region has the DNA TGTGCCAGCAGCCACAGGACTAGCCAGACCTACGAGCAGTACTTC. Supplemented by reference TRBV7-8 and TRBJ2-7, the full variable domain reads GAGVSQSPRYKVAKRGQDVALRCDPISGHVSLFWYQQALGQGPEFLTYFQNEAQLDKSGLPSDRFFAERPEGSVSTLKIQRTQQEDSAVYLCASSHRTSQTYEQYFGPGTRLTVT.

The chain links TRBV18 to TRBJ2-6; perhaps TRBD1 as D (5 bases). Germline CDR1 and CDR2: KGHSH and LQKENI. V was clipped by 3 bases and J by 0 bases, with 12 bases between them. There are 17 residues in the CDR3. CDR3 nucleotides: TGTGCCAGCTCACCGGAGAAAACAGGCTCTGGGGCCAACGTCCTGACTTTC. Its translation: CASSPEKTGSGANVLTF.

This chain joins TRBV5-6 and TRBJ1-5; weak D call: TRBD1 (6 bases). This CDR3 contains 14 residues. Germline V gene data show CDR1 as SGHDT and CDR2 as YYEEEE. Trimming cost V 0 bases and J 4 bases, with 8 bases left between them. CDR3 protein: CASSLGTGNQPQHF. DNA of the CDR3: TGTGCCAGCAGCTTGGGTACAGGGAATCAGCCCCAGCATTTT.

This clone has only one observation. The rearrangement uses TRBV5-1 and TRBJ2-2, with D uncertain. This CDR3 has 16 residues. Trimming removed 3 bases at V and 1 base at J, with 13 bases between. Germline CDR1 and CDR2: SGHRS and YFSETQ. CDR3 nucleotide sequence: TGCGCCAGCAGCTCCTTTGGGGTCCGGAACACCGGGGAGCTGTTTTTT. This translates into CASSSFGVRNTGELFF.